This is a list of T cell receptor beta chains from one sample in a study of T-cell reconstitution after alpha-beta-depleted transplantation in children. TCRdb reprocessed the PCR reads via MiXCR and lists one record per CDR3 protein. The repertoire holds about 110,000 distinct CDR3 sequences, with around 6.4% as singletons. Here the sequenced sample was PBMCs, mostly from graft donor cells, taken 360 days after TCRalphabeta/CD19-depleted stem cell transplant. These receptors originate from a male patient aged 2 to 9 who had a stem cell transplant for acute lymphoblastic leukemia, so the T cells may come from the graft donor. Each CDR3 is given with its conserved first and last residue. D genes are given only for firm matches. Clone size is stated in some rows and not others, as once, few, many or a class when expanded.

.	.	TRBJ2-6	TRBV11-2	16	TGTGCCAGCAGCTTAGAACGGACTTCTAGGGCCAACGTCCTGACTTTC	CASSLERTSRANVLTF
.	many	TRBJ1-2	TRBV10-3	14	TGTGCCATCAGTGAGCCGGCGGGAATGGATGGCTACACCTTC	CAISEPAGMDGYTF
.	many	TRBJ2-2	TRBV7-9	13	TGTGCCAGCAGCCCCCGACAGGTCGGGGAGCTGTTTTTT	CASSPRQVGELFF
TRBD1	many	TRBJ2-1	TRBV6-2/TRBV6-3	13	TGTGCCAGCAGTCGGACAGGGCGGAATGAGCAGTTCTTC	CASSRTGRNEQFF
.	.	TRBJ1-1	TRBV18	12	TGTGCCAGCTCACCGGAAGGGACTGAAGCTTTCTTT	CASSPEGTEAFF
TRBD1	.	TRBJ1-1	TRBV19	15	TGTGCCAGTAACCCCTCAGGGGGCAGTAACACTGAAGCTTTCTTT	CASNPSGGSNTEAFF
TRBD1	many	TRBJ2-2	TRBV4-2	18	TGTGCCAGCAGCCAGACGGACAGGGGTCGGACGAACACCGGGGAGCTGTTTTTT	CASSQTDRGRTNTGELFF
.	.	TRBJ2-2	TRBV19	14	TGTGCCAGTAGTATGGGAAGCAAGCGCGGGGAGCTGTTTTTT	CASSMGSKRGELFF
.	few	TRBJ1-1	TRBV11-2	13	TGTGCCAGCAGCACAGTAATGAACACTGAAGCTTTCTTT	CASSTVMNTEAFF
.	.	TRBJ2-7	TRBV6-1	18	TGTGCCAGCAGTAGGGGCGGATTCCCCGCGTGGGTTAAAGACGAGCAGTACTTC	CASSRGGFPAWVKDEQYF
.	many	TRBJ1-4	TRBV7-9	15	TGTGCCAGCAGCGAGAACCGGGACGGGAATGAAAAACTGTTTTTT	CASSENRDGNEKLFF
.	.	TRBJ2-7	TRBV19	15	TGTGCCAGTAGTATAGTTTCCGGGTTGGTCTACGAGCAGTACTTC	CASSIVSGLVYEQYF
TRBD1	few	TRBJ2-7	TRBV4-2	15	TGTGCCAGCAGCCAAGGGGGACAGGGTCCCTACGAGCAGTACTTC	CASSQGGQGPYEQYF
.	few	TRBJ2-5	TRBV7-2	15	TGTGCCAGCAGCCGTCTGGAATTGGGGCAAGAGACCCAGTACTTC	CASSRLELGQETQYF
.	.	TRBJ2-5	TRBV6-2/TRBV6-3	15	TGTGCCAGCAGTTACCTGGACAGACGCCAAGAGACCCAGTACTTC	CASSYLDRRQETQYF
.	.	TRBJ2-7	TRBV5-6	17	TGTGCCAGCAGCGAGGGGACCCCGGTAGAGAGGGCATACGAGCAGTACTTC	CASSEGTPVERAYEQYF
.	.	TRBJ1-2	TRBV28	14	TGTGCCAGCAGTTTAGTAACAGGTTCTTATGGCTACACCTTC	CASSLVTGSYGYTF
.	.	TRBJ2-7	TRBV28	13	TGTGCCAGCAGTTTTAGGGGAGTATACGAGCAGTACTTC	CASSFRGVYEQYF
TRBD2	many	TRBJ2-1	TRBV7-3	16	TGTGCCAGCAGCCTCCCTGGGACTAGCTCCTACAATGAGCAGTTCTTC	CASSLPGTSSYNEQFF
TRBD2	few	TRBJ2-2	TRBV12-3/TRBV12-4	20	TGTGCCAGCAGTTTGTCATGGGCAATCGTAGCGGGGGCGAACACCGGGGAGCTGTTTTTT	CASSLSWAIVAGANTGELFF
.	many	TRBJ2-5	TRBV7-8	12	TGTGCCAGCAGCTCCTGGGGGGAGACCCAGTACTTC	CASSSWGETQYF
.	many	TRBJ2-1	TRBV5-1	15	TGCGCCAGCAGCCCCCGGTATAGGACCTACAATGAGCAGTTCTTC	CASSPRYRTYNEQFF
TRBD1	few	TRBJ2-2	TRBV9	20	TGTGCCAGCAACCACGCTCTATACCTCCCCGACAGGGGGGAAACCGGGGAGCTGTTTTTT	CASNHALYLPDRGETGELFF
TRBD1	many	TRBJ2-7	TRBV29-1	13	TGCAGCGCTGAGGGGACAGGGGTCTACGAGCAGTACTTC	CSAEGTGVYEQYF
.	.	TRBJ2-5	TRBV28	14	TGTGCCAGTCAGGGGCAGGGAACGAGGGAGACCCAGTACTTC	CASQGQGTRETQYF
TRBD1	many	TRBJ1-5	TRBV12-3/TRBV12-4	14	TGTGCCAGCAGCCAGACAGGGGACAATCAGCCCCAGCATTTT	CASSQTGDNQPQHF
.	many	TRBJ2-7	TRBV2	16	TGTGCTCAGCTGGGACTTCGGACGGAACGCTCTTACGAGCAGTACTTC	CAQLGLRTERSYEQYF
.	.	TRBJ2-1	TRBV7-9	14	TGTGCCAGCAGCTTAGTTCCAGGGTCGGATGAGCAGTTCTTC	CASSLVPGSDEQFF
TRBD2	.	TRBJ2-3	TRBV28	17	TGTGCCAGCAGTTTAAAGGCTAGCGGGCAGAGCACAGATACGCAGTATTTT	CASSLKASGQSTDTQYF
TRBD1	.	TRBJ2-7	TRBV27	15	TGTGCCAGCAGTTTGAGGGGACAGGGGGCGAGGGAGCAGTACTTC	CASSLRGQGAREQYF
TRBD1	many	TRBJ2-5	TRBV20-1	16	TGCAGTGCTAGATCTCGGGGGACAGGGGGCGAAGAGACCCAGTACTTC	CSARSRGTGGEETQYF
.	few	TRBJ1-4	TRBV2	11	TGTGCCAGCAGGGTGATCGGAAAACTGTTTTTT	CASRVIGKLFF
.	.	TRBJ2-1	TRBV20-1	14	TGCAGTGCCTGGTCGACGGCGGGCTACAATGAGCAGTTCTTC	CSAWSTAGYNEQFF
TRBD1	many	TRBJ2-7	TRBV4-2	14	TGTGCCAGCAGCCAAGCTCGACAGGGGCCCGAGCAGTACTTC	CASSQARQGPEQYF
.	.	TRBJ2-7	TRBV11-3	15	TGTGCCAGCAGCTTACGACACGGATTGGGCTACGAGCAGTACTTC	CASSLRHGLGYEQYF
.	few	TRBJ2-3	TRBV7-3	15	TGTGCCAGCAGCTTAATTGGGGGAGCAAGGGATACGCAGTATTTT	CASSLIGGARDTQYF
.	many	TRBJ1-3	TRBV6-5	15	TGTGCCAGCAGTTACAGTATATCTCGAGGAAACACCATATATTTT	CASSYSISRGNTIYF
.	many	TRBJ2-7	TRBV7-6	13	TGTGCCAGCAGCTCTTCCGGGGGCTACGAGCAGTACTTC	CASSSSGGYEQYF
.	many	TRBJ2-2	TRBV5-1	12	TGCGCCAGCAGCTTTAGCACCGGGGAGCTGTTTTTT	CASSFSTGELFF
.	few	TRBJ2-7	TRBV18	17	TGTGCCAGCTCACCACAATTCTGGGACTCGAGCTCCTACGAGCAGTACTTC	CASSPQFWDSSSYEQYF
.	many	TRBJ2-7	TRBV5-6	16	TGTGCCAGCAGCTTGACGCCGGGTACCACAACCTACGAGCAGTACTTC	CASSLTPGTTTYEQYF